This TCR beta chain emerged from a study of T cell responses to AZD1222 COVID-19 vaccine. Note on this clone: Antigen specificity is unknown.

Libraries were prepared by immunoSEQ multiplex PCR; TCRdb keeps only in-frame clonotypes and omits some of them. This table holds 130,000 or so clones, 80% to 90% found once. Overall study results and limits: Increases in Spike-specific TCR breadth and depth were seen after two AZD1222 doses. Samples come after the peak T cell response, not at day 14.

V trimming: 0 bases; J trimming: 11 bases; junction bases outside the gene matches: 6. The germline gives CDR1 SGHRS, CDR2 YFSETQ. There are 13 residues in the CDR3. Sample: peripheral blood, taken 28 days after the second AZD1222 dose. The V call is TRBV5-1, the J call TRBJ1-1; 8 positions match TRBD1. The sequence derives from an adult who received the AZD1222 COVID-19 vaccine. Here the CDR3 DNA reads TGCGCCAGCAGCTTGGAAGGACAGGGCGACGCTTTCTTT. The encoded protein is CASSLEGQGDAFF. Supplemented by reference TRBV5-1 and TRBJ1-1, the full variable domain reads KAGVTQTPRYLIKTRGQQVTLSCSPISGHRSVSWYQQTPGQGLQFLFEYFSETQRNKGNFPGRFSGRQFSNSRSEMNVSTLELGDSALYLCASSLEGQGDAFFGQGTRLTVV.